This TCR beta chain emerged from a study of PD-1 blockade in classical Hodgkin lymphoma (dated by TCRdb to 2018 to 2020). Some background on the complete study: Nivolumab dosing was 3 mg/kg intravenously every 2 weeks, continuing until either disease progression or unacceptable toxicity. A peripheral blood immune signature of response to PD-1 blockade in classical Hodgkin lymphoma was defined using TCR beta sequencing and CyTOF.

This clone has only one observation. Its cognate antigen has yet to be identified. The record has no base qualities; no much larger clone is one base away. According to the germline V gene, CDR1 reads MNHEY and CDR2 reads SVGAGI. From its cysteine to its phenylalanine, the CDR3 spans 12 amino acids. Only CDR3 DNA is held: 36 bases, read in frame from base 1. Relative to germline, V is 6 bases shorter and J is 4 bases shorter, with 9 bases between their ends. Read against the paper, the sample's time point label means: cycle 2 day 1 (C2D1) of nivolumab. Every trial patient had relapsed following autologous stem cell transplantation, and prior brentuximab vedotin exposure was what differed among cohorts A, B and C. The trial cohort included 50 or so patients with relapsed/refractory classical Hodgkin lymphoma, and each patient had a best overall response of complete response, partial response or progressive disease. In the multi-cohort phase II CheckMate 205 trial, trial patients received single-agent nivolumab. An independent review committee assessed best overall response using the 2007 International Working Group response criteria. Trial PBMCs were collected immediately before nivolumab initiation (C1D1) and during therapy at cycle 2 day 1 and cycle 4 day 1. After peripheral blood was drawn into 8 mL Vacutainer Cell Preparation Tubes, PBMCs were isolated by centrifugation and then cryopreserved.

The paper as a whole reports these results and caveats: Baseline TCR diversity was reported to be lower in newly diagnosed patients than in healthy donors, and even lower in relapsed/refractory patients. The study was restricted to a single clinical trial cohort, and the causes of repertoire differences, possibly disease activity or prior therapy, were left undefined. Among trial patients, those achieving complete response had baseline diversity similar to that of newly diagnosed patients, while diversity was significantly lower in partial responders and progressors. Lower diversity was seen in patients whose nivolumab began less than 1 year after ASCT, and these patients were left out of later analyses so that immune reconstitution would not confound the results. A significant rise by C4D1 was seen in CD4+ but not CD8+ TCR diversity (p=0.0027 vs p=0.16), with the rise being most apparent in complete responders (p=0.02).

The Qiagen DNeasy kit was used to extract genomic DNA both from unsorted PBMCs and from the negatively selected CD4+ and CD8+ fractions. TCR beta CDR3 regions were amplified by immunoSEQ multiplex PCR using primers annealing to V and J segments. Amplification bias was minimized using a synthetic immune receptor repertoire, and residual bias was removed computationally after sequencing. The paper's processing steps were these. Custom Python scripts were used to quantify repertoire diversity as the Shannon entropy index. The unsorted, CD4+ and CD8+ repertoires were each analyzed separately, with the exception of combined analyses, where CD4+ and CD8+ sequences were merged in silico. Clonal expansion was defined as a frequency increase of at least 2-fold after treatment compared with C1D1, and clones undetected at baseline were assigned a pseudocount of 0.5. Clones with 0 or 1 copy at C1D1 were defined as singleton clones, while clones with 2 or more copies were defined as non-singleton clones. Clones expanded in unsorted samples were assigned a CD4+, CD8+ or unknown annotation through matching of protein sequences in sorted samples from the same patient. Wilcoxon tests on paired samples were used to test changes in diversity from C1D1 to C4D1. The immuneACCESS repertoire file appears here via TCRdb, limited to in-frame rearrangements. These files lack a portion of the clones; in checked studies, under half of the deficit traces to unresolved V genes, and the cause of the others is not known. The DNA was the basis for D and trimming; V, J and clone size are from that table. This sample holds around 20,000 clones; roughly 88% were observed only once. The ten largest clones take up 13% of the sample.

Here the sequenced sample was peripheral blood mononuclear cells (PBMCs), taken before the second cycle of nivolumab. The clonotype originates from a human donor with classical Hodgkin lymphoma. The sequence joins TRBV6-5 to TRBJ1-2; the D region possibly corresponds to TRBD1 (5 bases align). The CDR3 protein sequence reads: CASRGGIYGYTF. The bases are TGTGCCAGCAGGGGGGGAATCTATGGCTACACCTTC.